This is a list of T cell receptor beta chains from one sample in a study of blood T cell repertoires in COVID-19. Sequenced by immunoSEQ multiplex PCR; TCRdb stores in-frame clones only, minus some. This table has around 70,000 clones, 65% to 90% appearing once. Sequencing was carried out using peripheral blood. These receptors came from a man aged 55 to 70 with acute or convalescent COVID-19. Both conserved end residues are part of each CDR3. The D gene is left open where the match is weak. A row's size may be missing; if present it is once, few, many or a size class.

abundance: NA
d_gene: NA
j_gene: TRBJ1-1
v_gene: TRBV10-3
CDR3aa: CAISEYTGTEAFF
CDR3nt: TGTGCCATCAGTGAGTACACGGGCACTGAAGCTTTCTTT

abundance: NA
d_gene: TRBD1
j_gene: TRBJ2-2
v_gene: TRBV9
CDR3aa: CASSAPKTGSVGELFF
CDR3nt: TGTGCCAGCAGCGCTCCCAAGACAGGGTCCGTCGGGGAGCTGTTTTTT

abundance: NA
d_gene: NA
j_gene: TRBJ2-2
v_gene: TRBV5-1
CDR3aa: CASSLTSSTGELFF
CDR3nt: TGCGCCAGCAGCTTGACTAGCAGCACCGGGGAGCTGTTTTTT

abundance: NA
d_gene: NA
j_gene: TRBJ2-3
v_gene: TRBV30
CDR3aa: CAWTDNTDTQYF
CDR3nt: TGTGCCTGGACCGACAACACAGATACGCAGTATTTT

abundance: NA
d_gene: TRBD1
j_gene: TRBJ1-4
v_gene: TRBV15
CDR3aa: CATSSDRTGKWEKLFF
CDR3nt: TGTGCCACCAGCAGCGATCGGACAGGCAAGTGGGAAAAACTGTTTTTT

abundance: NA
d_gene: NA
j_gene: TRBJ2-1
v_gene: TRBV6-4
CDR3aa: CASSDSLEQFF
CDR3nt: TGTGCCAGCAGTGACAGCCTTGAGCAGTTCTTC

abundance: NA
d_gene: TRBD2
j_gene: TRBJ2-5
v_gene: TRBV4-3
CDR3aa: CASSQEEVAGGTRVRTQYF
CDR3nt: TGCGCCAGCAGCCAAGAGGAGGTAGCGGGGGGGACACGGGTTCGGACCCAGTACTTC

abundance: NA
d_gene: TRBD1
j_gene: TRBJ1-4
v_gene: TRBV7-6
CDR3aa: CASSLSRGTGGEKLFF
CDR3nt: TGTGCCAGCAGCTTATCGAGAGGGACAGGGGGTGAAAAACTGTTTTTT

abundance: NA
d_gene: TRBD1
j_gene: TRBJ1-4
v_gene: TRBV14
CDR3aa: CASSQDGARGRSSNEKLFF
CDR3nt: TGTGCCAGCAGCCAAGACGGGGCCAGGGGGCGAAGTAGTAATGAAAAACTGTTTTTT

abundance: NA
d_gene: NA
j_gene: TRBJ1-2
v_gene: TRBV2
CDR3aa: CASSVGDWARLANYGYTF
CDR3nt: TGTGCCAGCAGTGTTGGAGATTGGGCGAGACTAGCTAACTATGGCTACACCTTC

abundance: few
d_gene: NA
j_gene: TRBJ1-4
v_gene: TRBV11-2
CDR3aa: CASSLEPSRNEKLFF
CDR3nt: TGTGCCAGCAGCTTAGAACCGAGTCGGAATGAAAAACTGTTTTTT

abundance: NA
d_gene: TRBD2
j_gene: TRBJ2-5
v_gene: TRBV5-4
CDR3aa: CASSLGRQETQYF
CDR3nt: TGTGCCAGCAGCCTCGGGAGGCAAGAGACCCAGTACTTC

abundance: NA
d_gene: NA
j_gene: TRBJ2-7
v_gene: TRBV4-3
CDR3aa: CASSQDRITTYYEQYF
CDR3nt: TGCGCCAGCAGCCAAGACCGCATAACCACTTACTACGAGCAGTACTTC

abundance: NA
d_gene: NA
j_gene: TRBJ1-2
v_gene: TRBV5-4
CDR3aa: CASKAERPLYGYTF
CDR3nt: TGTGCCAGCAAGGCGGAACGGCCTCTATATGGCTACACCTTC

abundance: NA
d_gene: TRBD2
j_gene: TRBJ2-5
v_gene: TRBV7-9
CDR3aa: CASSRIAGGQETQYF
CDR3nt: TGTGCCAGCAGCCGTATCGCGGGGGGACAAGAGACCCAGTACTTC

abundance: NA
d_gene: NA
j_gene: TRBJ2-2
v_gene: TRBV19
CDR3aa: CASSTPTGTNTGELFF
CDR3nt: TGTGCCAGTAGTACCCCCACAGGGACGAACACCGGGGAGCTGTTTTTT

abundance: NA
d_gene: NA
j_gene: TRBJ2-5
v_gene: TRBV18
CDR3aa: CASSPKSSGLQETQYF
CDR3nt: TGTGCCAGCTCACCAAAGAGTTCGGGACTTCAAGAGACCCAGTACTTC

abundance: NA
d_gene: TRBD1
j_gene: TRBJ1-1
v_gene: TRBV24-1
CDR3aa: CATSDGDRDTAFF
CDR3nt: TGTGCCACCAGTGATGGGGACAGGGATACGGCTTTCTTT

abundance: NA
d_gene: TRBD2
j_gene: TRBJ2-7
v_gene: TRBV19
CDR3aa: CASSISGGHSYEQYF
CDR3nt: TGTGCCAGTAGTATCAGCGGGGGGCACTCCTACGAGCAGTACTTC

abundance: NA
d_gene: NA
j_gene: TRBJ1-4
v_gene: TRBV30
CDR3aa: CASRGQATNEKLFF
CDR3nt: TGTGCCAGTCGGGGACAAGCAACTAATGAAAAACTGTTTTTT

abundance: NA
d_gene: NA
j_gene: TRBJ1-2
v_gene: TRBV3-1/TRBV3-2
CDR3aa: CASSQDPVGLRNGYTF
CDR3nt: TGTGCCAGCAGCCAAGATCCAGTCGGGTTGAGGAATGGCTACACCTTC

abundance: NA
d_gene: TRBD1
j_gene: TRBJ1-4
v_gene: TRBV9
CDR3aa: CASSAEGAGEKLFF
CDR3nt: TGTGCCAGCAGCGCAGAGGGGGCAGGAGAAAAACTGTTTTTT

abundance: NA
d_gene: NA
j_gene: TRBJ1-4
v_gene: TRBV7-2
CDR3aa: CASSLGAAGEKLFF
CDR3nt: TGTGCCAGCAGCTTAGGGGCAGCCGGTGAAAAACTGTTTTTT

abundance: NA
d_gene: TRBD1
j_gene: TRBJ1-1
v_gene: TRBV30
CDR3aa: CAWSPGDRGRMNTEAFF
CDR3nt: TGTGCCTGGAGTCCGGGGGACAGGGGTCGTATGAACACTGAAGCTTTCTTT

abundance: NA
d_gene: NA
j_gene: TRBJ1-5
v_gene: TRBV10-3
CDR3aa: CAISDRGSGNQPQHF
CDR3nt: TGTGCCATCAGTGATAGGGGTTCGGGCAATCAGCCCCAGCATTTT

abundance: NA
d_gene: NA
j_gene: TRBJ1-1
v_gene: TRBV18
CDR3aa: CASSQITFTTEAFF
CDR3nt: TGTGCCAGCTCACAAATTACTTTCACCACTGAAGCTTTCTTT

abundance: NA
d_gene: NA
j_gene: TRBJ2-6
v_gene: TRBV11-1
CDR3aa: CASSFAGRGANVLTF
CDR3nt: TGTGCCAGCAGCTTCGCGGGGCGTGGGGCCAACGTCCTGACTTTC

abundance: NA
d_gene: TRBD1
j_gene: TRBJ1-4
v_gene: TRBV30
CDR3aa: CAWSEGGRGEKLFF
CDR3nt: TGTGCCTGGAGTGAGGGGGGCAGGGGGGAAAAACTGTTTTTT

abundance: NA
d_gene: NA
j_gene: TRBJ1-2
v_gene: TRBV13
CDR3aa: CASSGQNYGYTF
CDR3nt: TGTGCCAGCAGCGGCCAAAACTATGGCTACACCTTC

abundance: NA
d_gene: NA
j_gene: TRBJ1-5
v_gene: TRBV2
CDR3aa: CASSVSRGNQPQHF
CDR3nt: TGTGCCAGCAGTGTTAGCAGGGGAAATCAGCCCCAGCATTTT

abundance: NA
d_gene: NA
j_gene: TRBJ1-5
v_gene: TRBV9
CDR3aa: CASSSQGSNQPQHF
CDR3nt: TGTGCCAGCAGCTCCCAGGGATCGAATCAGCCCCAGCATTTT

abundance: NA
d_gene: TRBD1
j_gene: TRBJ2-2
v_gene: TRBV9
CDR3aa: CASSTRDRGSGELFF
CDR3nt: TGTGCCAGCAGCACTCGGGACAGGGGATCCGGGGAGCTGTTTTTT

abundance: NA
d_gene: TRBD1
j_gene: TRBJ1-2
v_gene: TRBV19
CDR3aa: CASSTPRTGLVYGYTF
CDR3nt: TGTGCCAGTAGTACCCCTCGGACAGGGTTGGTCTATGGCTACACCTTC

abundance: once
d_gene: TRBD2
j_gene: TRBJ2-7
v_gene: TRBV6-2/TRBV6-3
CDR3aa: CASRPGGPPSYEQYF
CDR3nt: TGTGCCAGCCGCCCGGGGGGGCCGCCATCCTACGAGCAGTACTTC

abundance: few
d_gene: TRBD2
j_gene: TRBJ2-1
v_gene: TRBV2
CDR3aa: CASRSPAGGRPEQFF
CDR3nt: TGTGCCAGCAGGTCTCCAGCGGGGGGTCGCCCTGAGCAGTTCTTC

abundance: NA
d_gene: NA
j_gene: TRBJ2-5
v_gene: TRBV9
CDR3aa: CASSARLVLSGDSQYF
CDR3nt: TGTGCCAGCAGCGCAAGACTAGTTCTATCGGGGGATTCCCAGTACTTC

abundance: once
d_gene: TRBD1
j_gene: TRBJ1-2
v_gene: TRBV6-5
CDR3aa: CASRQGAGYTF
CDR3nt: TGTGCCAGCAGGCAGGGGGCAGGCTACACCTTC

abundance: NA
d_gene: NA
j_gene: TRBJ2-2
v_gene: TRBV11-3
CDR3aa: CASSLGQMNTGELFF
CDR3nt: TGTGCCAGCAGCTTAGGACAAATGAACACCGGGGAGCTGTTTTTT

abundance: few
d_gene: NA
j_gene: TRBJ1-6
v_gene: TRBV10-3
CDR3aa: CAISTGSYNSPLHF
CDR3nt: TGTGCCATCAGTACTGGCTCCTATAATTCACCCCTCCACTTT

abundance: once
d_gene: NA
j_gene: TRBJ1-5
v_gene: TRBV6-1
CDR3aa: CASSEARGVNQPQHF
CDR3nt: TGTGCCAGCAGTGAAGCAAGGGGTGTCAATCAGCCCCAGCATTTT

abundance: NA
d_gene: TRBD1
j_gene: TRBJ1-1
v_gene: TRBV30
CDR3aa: CAWNDRGNTEAFF
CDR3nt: TGTGCCTGGAATGACAGGGGAAACACTGAAGCTTTCTTT

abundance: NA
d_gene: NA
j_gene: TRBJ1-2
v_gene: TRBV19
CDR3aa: CASSIPPGLGYTF
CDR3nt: TGTGCCAGTAGTATCCCCCCGGGATTGGGCTACACCTTC

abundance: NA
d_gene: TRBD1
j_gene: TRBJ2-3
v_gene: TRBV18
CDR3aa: CASSPLGQGLSDTQYF
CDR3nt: TGTGCCAGCTCACCACTGGGACAGGGTTTGTCAGATACGCAGTATTTT

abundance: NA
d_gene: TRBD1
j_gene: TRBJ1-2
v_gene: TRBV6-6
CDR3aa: CASSYKGQENYGYTF
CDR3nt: TGTGCCAGCAGTTACAAAGGACAGGAAAACTATGGCTACACCTTC

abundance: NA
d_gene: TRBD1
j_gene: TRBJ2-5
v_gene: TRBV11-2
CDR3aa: CASSLGGQPPQYF
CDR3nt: TGTGCCAGCAGCTTAGGGGGACAGCCCCCCCAGTACTTC

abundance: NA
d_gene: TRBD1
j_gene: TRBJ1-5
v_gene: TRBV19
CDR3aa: CASSPGQKLSNQPQHF
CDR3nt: TGTGCCAGTAGTCCGGGACAGAAGCTTAGCAATCAGCCCCAGCATTTT

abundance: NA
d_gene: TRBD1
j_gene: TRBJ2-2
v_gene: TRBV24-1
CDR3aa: CATSDPGAGGVTGELFF
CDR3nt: TGTGCCACCAGTGACCCCGGGGCAGGGGGCGTCACCGGGGAGCTGTTTTTT

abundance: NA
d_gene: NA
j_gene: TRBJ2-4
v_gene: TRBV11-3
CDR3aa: CASSLDPTGGRDIQYF
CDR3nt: TGTGCCAGCAGCTTAGATCCAACAGGGGGGAGGGACATTCAGTACTTC

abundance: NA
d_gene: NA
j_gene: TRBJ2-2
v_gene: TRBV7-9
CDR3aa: CASTLSGTNTGELFF
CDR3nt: TGTGCCAGCACCTTATCCGGGACAAACACCGGGGAGCTGTTTTTT

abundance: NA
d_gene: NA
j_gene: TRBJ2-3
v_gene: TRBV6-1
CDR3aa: CASSEALSTDTQYF
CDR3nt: TGTGCCAGCAGTGAAGCCCTAAGCACAGATACGCAGTATTTT

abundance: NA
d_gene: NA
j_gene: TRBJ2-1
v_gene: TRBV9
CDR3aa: CASSVGQGGYNEQFF
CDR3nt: TGTGCCAGCAGCGTAGGGCAGGGAGGCTACAATGAGCAGTTCTTC

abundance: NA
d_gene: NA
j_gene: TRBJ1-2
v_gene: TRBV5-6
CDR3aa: CASSLGHQHNYGYTF
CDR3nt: TGTGCCAGCAGCTTGGGGCACCAACATAACTATGGCTACACCTTC